This T cell receptor beta chain was retrieved from a study of blood T cell repertoires in COVID-19. Study in general: There were acute and convalescent COVID-19 samples, and they came from the United States, Italy and Spain. The analysed material was cDNA or gDNA that came from T cells, B-cell-depleted T cells, or PBMCs.

Deletions cut 8 bases from V and 4 bases from J, with 9 bases between. CDR1 is MDHEN and CDR2 is SYDVKM in the germline V gene. The CDR3 spans 11 residues. Original processing methods: For nucleated cells, counts were estimated from reference gene primer amplification. Generated by immunoSEQ multiplex PCR, the TCRdb table keeps only in-frame clones and is missing some. D and trimming were read from the DNA, whereas the V and J calls and clone size are those reported in that table. The sample lists under 250,000 clones, approximately 86% occurring once. Material: peripheral blood. This receptor was obtained from a woman in her fifties or sixties who had recovered from COVID-19. This rearrangement joins TRBV28 to TRBJ2-7, with D possibly matching TRBD1 (5 bases). CDR3 coding DNA: TGTGCCAGCGTGACAGCATACGAGCAGTACTTC. It encodes CASVTAYEQYF.